The 10 T cell receptor beta chains below all came from one sample that was sequenced in a study of breast tumors, draining lymph nodes, adjacent tissues (dated by TCRdb to 2016 to 2018). The receptor library was made with multiplex PCR. The data were produced on an Illumina HiSeq 2000. TCRdb reworked the public reads: Q25 trimming with fastp, MiXCR clone assembly, productive beta chains retained. One record per CDR3 amino acid sequence lists the most common genes and DNA. The sample table lists approximately 230,000 distinct CDR3 sequences, 34% of them with a count of one. The ten largest clones add up to approximately 3.7% of the sample. Lymph node samples were obtained from the axillary draining lymph nodes of breast cancer patients. The material sequenced was axillary lymph node tissue. The receptors stem from a female donor with breast cancer. Some clones in this sample may be carry-over from other donors' samples.

DNA for the CDR3: TGTGCCATCCACTCGGGACAGGCCTATTCACCCCTCCACTTT. Amino acids: CAIHSGQAYSPLHF. The chain combines TRBV10-3 with TRBJ1-6, with 8 bases fitting TRBD1. This CDR3 has 14 amino acids. The germline CDR1 and CDR2 sequences are ENHRY and SYGVKD. Unmatched junction bases numbered 8, after V lost 8 bases and J lost 8 bases.

This clonotype was recorded many times. One base away lies a much larger clone, so this may be a sequencing read error. J is TRBJ1-2 and V is TRBV7-2; 9 bases line up with TRBD1. CDR1 and CDR2 (germline): SGHTA, FQGNSA. CDR3 length equals 16 residues. The CDR3 sequence is CASSMGQGGESYGHTF. In DNA, the CDR3 is TGTGCCAGCAGCATGGGACAGGGAGGGGAAAGCTATGGCCACACCTTC. The complete variable domain, with remaining parts taken from reference TRBV7-2 and TRBJ1-2, reads GAGVSQSPSNKVTEKGKDVELRCDPISGHTALYWYRQSLGQGLEFLIYFQGNSAPDKSGLPSDRFSAERTGGSVSTLTIQRTQQEDSAVYLCASSMGQGGESYGHTFGSGTRLTVV.

This chain connects TRBV20-1 to TRBJ1-6; 10 nucleotides agree with TRBD1. CDR3 length: 17 amino acids. Trimming cost V 6 bases and J 1 base; bases outside gene matches: 9. The germline CDR1 and CDR2 sequences are DFQATT and SNEGSKA (reference sequence). CDR3 region: CSALIRDRGSYNSPLHF. Here the CDR3 DNA reads TGCAGTGCCCTAATACGGGACAGGGGATCCTATAATTCACCCCTCCACTTT.

This clonotype has a count of ten or more. This chain links TRBV14 with TRBJ2-7; TRBD2 aligns across 9 bases. V lost 0 bases, J lost 7 bases, and 16 bases stayed unmatched. Germline lookup yields CDR1 SGHDN and CDR2 FVKESK. This CDR3 has 18 amino acids. CDR3 sequence: CASSQDLWGVAGAQEQYF. CDR3 DNA: TGTGCCAGCAGCCAAGACCTCTGGGGGGTAGCGGGAGCGCAAGAGCAGTACTTC.

In this sample, this clonotype turned up many times. This sequence joins TRBV14 and TRBJ2-3, with 7 bases lining up with TRBD2. Germline V gives CDR1 SGHDN, CDR2 FVKESK. V dropped 6 bases and J dropped 5; count of bases not matched to a gene: 14. The CDR3 is 16 residues long. The CDR3 loop reads CASSLAFGLGIDTQYF. The CDR3 DNA sequence: TGTGCCAGCAGTCTTGCATTTGGACTAGGAATAGATACGCAGTATTTT. The full variable domain, with the rest looked up from reference TRBV14 and TRBJ2-3, is EAGVTQFPSHSVIEKGQTVTLRCDPISGHDNLYWYRRVMGKEIKFLLHFVKESKQDESGMPNNRFLAERTGGTYSTLKVQPAELEDSGVYFCASSLAFGLGIDTQYFGPGTRLTVL.

The chain recombines TRBV20-1 with TRBJ1-5; maybe TRBD1 (6 bases). The V and J ends lost 5 bases and 0 bases respectively, with 20 bases between them. The CDR3 totals 17 residues. Germline CDR1 and CDR2: DFQATT and SNEGSKA (reference sequence). The CDR3 protein is CSAYDSSGVDSNQPQHF. In nucleotides, the CDR3 is TGCAGTGCTTATGATTCGTCAGGGGTAGATAGCAATCAGCCCCAGCATTTT.

The rearrangement links TRBV7-3 to TRBJ2-3; TRBD2 matches 8 bases. This CDR3 spans 17 amino acids. Germline CDR1 reads SGHTA; CDR2 reads FQGTGA. J was trimmed by 11 bases and V by 0 bases; bases with no gene match: 16. Written as DNA, the CDR3 is TGTGCCAGCAGCTTAACGGCGACGGGGGGGCCGGGGAATGAGCAGTATTTT. It translates to CASSLTATGGPGNEQYF.

This clonotype was counted many times. The rearrangement joins TRBV2 to TRBJ2-5, with D perhaps given as TRBD1 or TRBD2 (5 bases each). The CDR3 spans 13 residues. CDR1 and CDR2 (germline): SNHLY, FYNNEI. Trimming stripped 5 bases from V and 5 bases from J, with 12 bases between. The CDR3 DNA reads TGTGCCAGCAGTCCTCCCGGGGCGGAGACCCAGTACTTC. It codes for CASSPPGAETQYF.

CDR3 sequence: CASSEAEPQHF. The CDR3 nucleotides are TGTGCCAGCAGTGAAGCGGAGCCCCAGCATTTT. The chain links TRBV7-9 to TRBJ1-5; D unclear. CDR1 and CDR2 (germline): SEHNR, FQNEAQ (reference sequence). V was pared by 6 bases and J by 8 bases, with 8 bases between. The CDR3 is 11 amino acids.

This clonotype was found many times. V is TRBV30 and J is TRBJ1-6, with 11 positions matching TRBD1. V gave up 1 base and J gave up 11 bases; unmatched junction bases: 10. Per the germline V gene, CDR1 is GTSNPN and CDR2 is SVGIG (reference sequence). This CDR3 region has 16 residues. The CDR3 nucleotides read TGTGCCTGGAGTGCCGCTTTGGGGACAGGGGGGACACCCCTCCACTTT. Protein sequence: CAWSAALGTGGTPLHF.